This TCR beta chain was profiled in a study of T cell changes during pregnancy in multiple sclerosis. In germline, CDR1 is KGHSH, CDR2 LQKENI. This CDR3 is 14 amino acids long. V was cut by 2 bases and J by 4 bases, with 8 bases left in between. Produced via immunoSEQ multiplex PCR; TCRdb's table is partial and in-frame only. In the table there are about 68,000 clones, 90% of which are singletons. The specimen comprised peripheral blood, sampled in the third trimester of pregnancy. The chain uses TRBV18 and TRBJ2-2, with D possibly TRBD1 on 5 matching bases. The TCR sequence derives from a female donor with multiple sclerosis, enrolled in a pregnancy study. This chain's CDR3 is CASSPRTGTGELFF. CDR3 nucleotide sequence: TGTGCCAGCTCACCAAGAACAGGCACCGGGGAGCTGTTTTTT. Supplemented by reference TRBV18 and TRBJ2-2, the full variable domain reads NAGVMQNPRHLVRRRGQEARLRCSPMKGHSHVYWYRQLPEEGLKFMVYLQKENIIDESGMPKERFSAEFPKEGPSILRIQQVVRGDSAAYFCASSPRTGTGELFFGEGSRLTVL.